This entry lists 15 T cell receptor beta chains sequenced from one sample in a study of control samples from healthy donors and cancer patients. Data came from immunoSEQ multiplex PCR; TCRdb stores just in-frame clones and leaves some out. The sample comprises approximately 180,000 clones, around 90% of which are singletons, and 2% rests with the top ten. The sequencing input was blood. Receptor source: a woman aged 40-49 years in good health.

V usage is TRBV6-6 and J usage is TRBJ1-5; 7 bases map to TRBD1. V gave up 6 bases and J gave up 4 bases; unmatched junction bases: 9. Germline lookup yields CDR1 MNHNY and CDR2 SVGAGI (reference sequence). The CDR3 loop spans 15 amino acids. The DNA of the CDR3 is TGTGCCAGCAGCATTAGACAGGGCGGGAATCAGCCCCAGCATTTT. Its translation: CASSIRQGGNQPQHF.

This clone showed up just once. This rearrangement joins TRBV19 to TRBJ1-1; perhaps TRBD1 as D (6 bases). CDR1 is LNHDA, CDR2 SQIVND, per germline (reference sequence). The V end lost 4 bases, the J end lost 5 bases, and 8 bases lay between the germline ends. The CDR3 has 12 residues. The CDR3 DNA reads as TGTGCCAGTAGTACAGGGGCTACTGAAGCTTTCTTT. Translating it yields CASSTGATEAFF.

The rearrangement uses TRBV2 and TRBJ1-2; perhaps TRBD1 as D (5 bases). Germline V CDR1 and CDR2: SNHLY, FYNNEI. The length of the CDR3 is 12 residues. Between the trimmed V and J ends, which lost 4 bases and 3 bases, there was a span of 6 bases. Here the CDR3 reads CASSATDYGYTF. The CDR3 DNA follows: TGTGCCAGCAGTGCGACAGACTATGGCTACACCTTC.

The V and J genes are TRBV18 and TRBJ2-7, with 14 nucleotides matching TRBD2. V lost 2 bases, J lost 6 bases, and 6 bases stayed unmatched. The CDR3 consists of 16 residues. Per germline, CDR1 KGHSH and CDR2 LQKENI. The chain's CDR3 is CASSPSSGTSGGEQYF. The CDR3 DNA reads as TGTGCCAGCTCACCAAGCTCTGGGACTAGCGGGGGCGAGCAGTACTTC.

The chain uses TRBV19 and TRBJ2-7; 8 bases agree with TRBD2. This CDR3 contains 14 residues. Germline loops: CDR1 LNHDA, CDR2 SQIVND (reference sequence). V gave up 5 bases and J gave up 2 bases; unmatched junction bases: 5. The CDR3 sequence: CASSFPGGPYEQYF. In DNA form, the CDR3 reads TGTGCCAGTAGTTTCCCGGGGGGGCCCTACGAGCAGTACTTC.

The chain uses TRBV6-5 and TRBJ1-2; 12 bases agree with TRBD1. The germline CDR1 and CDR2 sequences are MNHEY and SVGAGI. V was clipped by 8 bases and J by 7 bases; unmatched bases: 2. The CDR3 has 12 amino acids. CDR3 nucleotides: TGTGCCAGCGGGGACAGGGGGCCTGGCTACACCTTC. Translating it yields CASGDRGPGYTF.

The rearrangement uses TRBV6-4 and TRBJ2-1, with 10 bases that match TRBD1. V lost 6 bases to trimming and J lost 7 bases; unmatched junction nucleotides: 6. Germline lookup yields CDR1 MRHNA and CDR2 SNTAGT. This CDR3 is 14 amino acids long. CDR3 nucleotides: TGTGCCAGCAGAGGGACAGGGGCGTGGAATGAGCAGTTCTTC. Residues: CASRGTGAWNEQFF.

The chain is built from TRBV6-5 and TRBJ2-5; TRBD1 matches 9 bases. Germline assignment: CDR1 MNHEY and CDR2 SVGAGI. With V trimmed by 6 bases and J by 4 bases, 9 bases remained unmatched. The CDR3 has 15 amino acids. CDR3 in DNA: TGTGCCAGCAGAGGGGGACAGGGCCAGGGAGAGACCCAGTACTTC. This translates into CASRGGQGQGETQYF.

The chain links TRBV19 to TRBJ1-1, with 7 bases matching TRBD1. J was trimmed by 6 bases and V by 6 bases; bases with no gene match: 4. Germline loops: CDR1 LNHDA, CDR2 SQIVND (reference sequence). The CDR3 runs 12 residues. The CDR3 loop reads CASSRGGSEAFF. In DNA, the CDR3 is TGTGCCAGTAGCAGGGGGGGCTCTGAAGCTTTCTTT.

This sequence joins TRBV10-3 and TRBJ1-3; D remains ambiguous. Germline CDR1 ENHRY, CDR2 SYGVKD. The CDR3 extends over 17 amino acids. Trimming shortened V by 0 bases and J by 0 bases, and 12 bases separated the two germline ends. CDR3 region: CAISESIVSYSGNTIYF. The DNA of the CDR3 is TGTGCCATCAGTGAGTCGATCGTCAGCTACTCTGGAAACACCATATATTTT.

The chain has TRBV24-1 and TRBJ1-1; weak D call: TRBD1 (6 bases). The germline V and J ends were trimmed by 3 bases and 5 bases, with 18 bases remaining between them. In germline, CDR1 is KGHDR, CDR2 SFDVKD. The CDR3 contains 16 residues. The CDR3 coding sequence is TGTGCCACCAGTGATGGGGTGGGGGAGGGGGAGACTGAAGCTTTCTTT. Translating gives CATSDGVGEGETEAFF.

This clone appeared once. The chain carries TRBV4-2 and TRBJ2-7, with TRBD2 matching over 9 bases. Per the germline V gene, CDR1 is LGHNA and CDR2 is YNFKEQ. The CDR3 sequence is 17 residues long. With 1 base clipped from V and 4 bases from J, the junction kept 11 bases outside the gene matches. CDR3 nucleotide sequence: TGTGCCAGCAGCCAAGGCCAAGCGGGGGGCCTATCATACGAGCAGTACTTC. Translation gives CASSQGQAGGLSYEQYF.

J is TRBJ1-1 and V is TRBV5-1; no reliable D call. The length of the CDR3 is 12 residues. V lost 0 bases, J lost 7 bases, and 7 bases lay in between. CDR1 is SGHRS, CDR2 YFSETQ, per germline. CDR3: CASSLVPDEAFF. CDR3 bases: TGCGCCAGCAGCTTGGTGCCGGATGAAGCTTTCTTT.

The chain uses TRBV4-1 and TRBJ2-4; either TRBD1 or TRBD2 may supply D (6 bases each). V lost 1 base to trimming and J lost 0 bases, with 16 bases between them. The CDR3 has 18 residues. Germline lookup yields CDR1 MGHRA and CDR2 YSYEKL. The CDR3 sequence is CASSQGVERGVAKNIQYF. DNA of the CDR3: TGCGCCAGCAGCCAAGGGGTAGAAAGGGGGGTAGCCAAAAACATTCAGTACTTC.

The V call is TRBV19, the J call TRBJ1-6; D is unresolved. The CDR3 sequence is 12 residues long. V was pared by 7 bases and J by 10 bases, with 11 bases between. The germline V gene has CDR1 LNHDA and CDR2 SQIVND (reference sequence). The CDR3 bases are TGTGCCAGTAATGGCCGAGGATCACCCCTCCACTTT. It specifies CASNGRGSPLHF.